There are a few counts of the clone carrying this TCR beta chain. The antigen is not known. The data are from a study of tumor-infiltrating lymphocytes in primary liver carcinoma. General study results and limits: Since sampling was bulk and unsorted, CD4+ and CD8+ repertoires were not compared. Tumor region pairs overlapped more than did tumor-adjacent and tumor-blood pairs.

Unsorted whole blood supplied the blood RNA, and germline DNA was isolated too. Chronic HBV infection, which was untreated, was present in the patients. The researchers drew 4 to 4.5 milliliters of peripheral blood before surgery. Germline CDR1 is SGHRS and CDR2 is YFSETQ. CDR3 length: 15 amino acids. V lost 1 base and J lost 2; bases outside the gene matches: 4. cDNA specific to TCR beta was made from 450 to 650 ng of total RNA, with a constant-region primer employed for priming. Each TCR beta library was derived from three nested multiplex PCR rounds that employed slightly modified ARM-PCR. Investigators reported that the first two PCR rounds, at approximately 11 cycles each, used TRBV1-TRBV30 forward primers with a C-beta reverse primer. TCRdb used MiXCR to reprocess the multiplex PCR reads, holding one entry per CDR3 protein. The sample contains about 180,000 distinct CDR3 sequences, 60% of which appear only once.

This clonotype was sampled from a man aged 35-49 years with primary liver carcinoma and hepatitis B virus infection. The rearrangement joins TRBV5-1 to TRBJ2-7, with 9 bases identical to TRBD2. Sample: peripheral blood. Here the CDR3 reads CASSLTSGQAYEQYF. In DNA form, the CDR3 reads TGCGCCAGCAGCTTGACTAGCGGGCAGGCCTACGAGCAGTACTTC.